This entry lists 26 T cell receptor beta chains sequenced from one sample in a study of blood T cells in healthy people across ages. Primers used in a second PCR of roughly 6 to 11 cycles were a sample-barcoded 5' primer and a J-beta primer mix. TCRdb re-analysed the 5' RACE reads in MiXCR, keeping a single row per CDR3 protein. This table holds 1.5 million or so distinct CDR3 sequences, less than 45% found once. Sequenced input: blood. The receptor source for this set is a woman aged 18 to 35 in good health.

The J gene is TRBJ2-1, the V gene TRBV28; possible D gene TRBD2, 5 bases. Looked up from germline, CDR1 is MDHEN and CDR2 is SYDVKM. The CDR3 length is 13 residues. The germline V and J ends were trimmed by 6 bases and 15 bases, with 21 bases remaining between them. The CDR3 loop reads CASRRGLYGLGFF. In DNA form, the CDR3 reads TGTGCCAGCAGGAGAGGGCTATACGGCCTGGGGTTCTTC.

There are a few counts of this clonotype. This chain joins TRBV20-1 and TRBJ2-3; D gene ambiguous. V was cut by 6 bases and J by 4 bases, with 29 bases left in between. The CDR3 covers 18 residues. Germline assignment: CDR1 DFQATT and CDR2 SNEGSKA (reference sequence). The CDR3 DNA follows: TGCAGTGCCGAAAAAAGTGGGGTGAGAGTGCCCGCGTCAGATACGCAGTATTTT. It specifies CSAEKSGVRVPASDTQYF.

The CDR3 DNA is TGCAGTGCTACGACAGGGGTTTCTAACTATGGCTACACCTTC. Translation: CSATTGVSNYGYTF. The genes are TRBV20-1 and TRBJ1-2; 8 bases align to TRBD1. Germline-derived CDR1 and CDR2 are DFQATT and SNEGSKA (reference sequence). V gave up 4 bases and J gave up 0 bases; unmatched junction bases: 4. The CDR3 length is 14 residues.

This clonotype was observed a handful of times. V gene TRBV20-1 combines with J gene TRBJ2-1; D ambiguous. Germline V gene lookup returns CDR1 DFQATT and CDR2 SNEGSKA (reference sequence). V lost 8 bases to trimming and J lost 10 bases, with 18 bases between them. This CDR3 has 12 residues. The CDR3 reads CSTGPILGEQFF. DNA of the CDR3: TGCAGTACCGGGCCAATCTTGGGGGAGCAGTTCTTC.

In this sample, this clonotype turned up once. This chain connects TRBV9 to TRBJ2-2; D is possibly TRBD2 (6 bases). CDR3 length equals 16 residues. The germline gives CDR1 SGDLS, CDR2 YYNGEE. The V gene lost 1 base and the J gene lost 4 bases, with 14 bases spanning the gap. CDR3 in amino acids: CASSVSSAGTTGELFF. As DNA, the CDR3 is TGTGCCAGCAGCGTATCGAGTGCGGGGACCACCGGGGAGCTGTTTTTT. Variable domain in full (rest from reference TRBV9 and TRBJ2-2): DSGVTQTPKHLITATGQRVTLRCSPRSGDLSVYWYQQSLDQGLQFLIQYYNGEERAKGNILERFSAQQFPDLHSELNLSSLELGDSALYFCASSVSSAGTTGELFFGEGSRLTVL.

This clonotype was counted a few times. The chain uses TRBV12-3 or TRBV12-4 and TRBJ2-5; weak D call: TRBD1 (6 bases). This CDR3 is built from 15 residues. V dropped 5 bases and J dropped 4 bases, with 17 bases sitting between them. The CDR3 loop is CASSPGTGTSETQYF. CDR3 in DNA: TGTGCCAGCAGTCCGGGAACCGGGACATCAGAGACCCAGTACTTC.

A few counts support this clonotype. The CDR3 is CSAQGGVYTDTQYF. CDR3 DNA sequence: TGCAGTGCGCAAGGAGGTGTTTACACAGATACGCAGTATTTT. V usage is TRBV20-1 and J usage is TRBJ2-3, with D perhaps TRBD2 (5 bases). The CDR3 spans 14 residues. The germline V gene encodes CDR1 DFQATT and CDR2 SNEGSKA (reference sequence). Trimming removed 6 bases at V and 2 bases at J, with 15 bases between.

This clonotype was recorded a few times. The chain has TRBV5-1 and TRBJ1-1; a weak D match, TRBD1 (6 bases). The V end was cut by 1 base, the J end by 5 bases, with 12 bases between. The CDR3 spans 14 residues. Germline values: CDR1 SGHRS, CDR2 YFSETQ. The CDR3, as DNA: TGCGCCAGCAGCTTGAGGCAAAGGGGGACTGAAGCTTTCTTT. Protein: CASSLRQRGTEAFF. The full variable domain, its missing parts supplied by reference TRBV5-1 and TRBJ1-1, is KAGVTQTPRYLIKTRGQQVTLSCSPISGHRSVSWYQQTPGQGLQFLFEYFSETQRNKGNFPGRFSGRQFSNSRSEMNVSTLELGDSALYLCASSLRQRGTEAFFGQGTRLTVV.

This chain joins TRBV6-2 or TRBV6-3 and TRBJ2-1; D tentatively reads TRBD1 or TRBD2 (6 bases each). The CDR3 is 13 amino acids. The ends were cut back, 11 bases at V and 4 bases at J, with 15 bases in the middle. The V gene's germline CDR1 is MNHEY and CDR2 SVGEGT. This CDR3 reads CAGRRDNYNEQFF. The CDR3 region has the DNA TGTGCCGGACGGAGGGACAATTACAATGAGCAGTTCTTC.

The chain combines TRBV27 with TRBJ2-3; 7 nucleotides match TRBD1. The CDR3 is made up of 14 amino acids. Trimming took 5 bases from V and 5 from J; bases not matched to a gene: 7. The germline CDR1 and CDR2 sequences are MNHEY and SMNVEV (reference sequence). The CDR3 reads CASSVQGFGDTQYF. CDR3 nucleotide sequence: TGTGCCAGCAGTGTACAGGGGTTCGGAGATACGCAGTATTTT.

This clonotype occurred a few times. This chain connects TRBV20-1 to TRBJ2-6; no firm D call. This CDR3 region has 18 residues. Looked up from germline, CDR1 is DFQATT and CDR2 is SNEGSKA (reference sequence). Between the trimmed V and J ends, which lost 4 bases and 2 bases, there was a span of 21 bases. The CDR3: CSAIWAVYGIPGANVLTF. In DNA form, the CDR3 reads TGCAGTGCTATCTGGGCAGTCTATGGTATTCCTGGGGCCAACGTCCTGACTTTC.

The V and J genes are TRBV3-1 and TRBJ1-2; D uncertain. Germline CDR1 is LGHDT and CDR2 is YNNKEL (reference sequence). This CDR3 region has 16 residues. V was cut by 0 bases and J by 4 bases, with 15 bases left in between. CDR3 sequence (DNA): TGTGCCAGCAGCCAAGAAGGGCCTGCTGGAGGCTATGGCTACACCTTC. This encodes CASSQEGPAGGYGYTF. Looking up the rest from reference TRBV3-1 and TRBJ1-2 gives the full variable domain: DTAVSQTPKYLVTQMGNDKSIKCEQNLGHDTMYWYKQDSKKFLKIMFSYNNKELIINETVPNRFSPKSPDKAHLNLHINSLELGDSAVYFCASSQEGPAGGYGYTFGSGTRLTVV.

The chain combines TRBV27 with TRBJ1-6; D is possibly TRBD1 (6 bases). Per germline, CDR1 MNHEY and CDR2 SMNVEV (reference sequence). The CDR3 runs to 13 residues. Trimming shortened V by 10 bases and J by 10 bases, and 17 bases separated the two germline ends. Written as DNA, the CDR3 is TGTGCCAAAAAAGGGGACATCAACTCACCCCTCCACTTT. This gives the protein CAKKGDINSPLHF.

This clonotype was seen only a few times. The gene calls are TRBV15 and TRBJ2-7, with 9 positions matching TRBD2. Trimming removed 10 bases from V and 5 bases from J; junction bases left unmatched: 9. Germline lookup yields CDR1 LNHNV and CDR2 YYDKDF (reference sequence). The CDR3 has 13 amino acids. The CDR3 protein is CAISGSPRNEQYF. Here the CDR3 DNA reads TGTGCCATTAGCGGGAGCCCCAGGAACGAGCAGTACTTC.

This chain connects TRBV5-1 to TRBJ2-3; 7 bases match TRBD1. The CDR3 covers 15 residues. Germline V gene data show CDR1 as SGHRS and CDR2 as YFSETQ. Trimming removed 3 bases from V and 4 bases from J; junction bases left unmatched: 8. This chain's CDR3 is CASSSHRGLADTQYF. CDR3 coding DNA: TGCGCCAGCAGCTCACATAGGGGGCTGGCAGATACGCAGTATTTT.

This clonotype showed up just a few times. The V gene is TRBV5-1, the J gene TRBJ2-1, with 11 bases fitting TRBD2. Germline V gene sequence: CDR1 SGHRS, CDR2 YFSETQ. The junction had 7 bases not matched to a gene; V was cut back by 0 bases and J by 5 bases. The CDR3 is 17 amino acids. The CDR3 nucleotides are TGCGCCAGCAGCTTGGCCCCTAGCGGGGGGTTTCACAATGAGCAGTTCTTC. It yields the protein CASSLAPSGGFHNEQFF.

Many counts were recorded for this clonotype. With a much larger clone just one base away, this may be a read error. The rearrangement joins TRBV6-4 to TRBJ2-3; 13 bases match TRBD2. The ends lost 2 bases at V and 4 bases at J; junction bases unmatched: 0. CDR3 length equals 15 residues. CDR1 is MRHNA and CDR2 is SNTAGT in the germline V gene. CDR3 protein: CASSDTSGGADTQYF. The CDR3 DNA sequence: TGTGCCAGCAGTGACACTAGCGGGGGGGCAGATACGCAGTATTTT.

This chain links TRBV6-1 with TRBJ1-1; D remains unclear. Trimming stripped 6 bases from V and 3 bases from J, with 11 bases between. From germline, CDR1 is MNHNS and CDR2 SASEGT. This CDR3 is built from 13 residues. The CDR3: CASSAQRDTEAFF. The CDR3 DNA sequence: TGTGCCAGCAGCGCCCAGCGGGACACTGAAGCTTTCTTT.

The CDR3 protein is CASSSQMGDTEAFF. CDR3 coding DNA: TGTGCCAGCAGCTCGCAGATGGGGGACACTGAAGCTTTCTTT. The J gene is TRBJ1-1, the V gene TRBV7-9; D is perhaps TRBD1 (5 bases). Germline CDR1 SEHNR, CDR2 FQNEAQ (reference sequence). The length of the CDR3 is 14 residues. V was shortened by 4 bases and J by 3 bases, with 12 bases between the two germline ends.

This clonotype occurred many times. This chain links TRBV20-1 with TRBJ2-3, with 9 bases fitting TRBD2. Losses at the gene ends were 2 bases for V and 4 bases for J; bases not matched to a gene: 16. Germline assignment: CDR1 DFQATT and CDR2 SNEGSKA (reference sequence). This CDR3 region has 18 residues. The CDR3 loop reads CSARLVSGGALEPDTQYF. As DNA, the CDR3 is TGCAGTGCTAGATTGGTTAGCGGGGGTGCGCTAGAGCCAGATACGCAGTATTTT.

This clonotype was counted many times. The V gene is TRBV11-3, the J gene TRBJ2-1; 7 bases are shared with TRBD1. V was clipped by 5 bases and J by 3 bases; unmatched bases: 4. The CDR3 is 14 amino acids. Germline V gene sequence: CDR1 SGHNT, CDR2 YENEEA. Written as DNA, the CDR3 is TGTGCCAGCAGCGCAGGGGGAAACTACAATGAGCAGTTCTTC. Translating gives CASSAGGNYNEQFF.

The rearrangement links TRBV5-6 to TRBJ2-3; D remains ambiguous. Trimming pared 8 bases from V and 0 bases from J, leaving 19 bases between. The germline CDR1 and CDR2 sequences are SGHDT and YYEEEE. CDR3 length: 16 residues. The CDR3 region is CASNFRRRTSTDTQYF. The CDR3 DNA follows: TGTGCCAGTAACTTCCGACGGCGTACTAGCACAGATACGCAGTATTTT.

Only a few counts were recorded for this clonotype. J is TRBJ2-4 and V is TRBV29-1; D may be TRBD1 (5 bases). The CDR3 contains 13 residues. Germline-derived CDR1 and CDR2 are SQVTM and ANQGSEA. Trimming removed 6 bases from V and 0 bases from J, with 9 bases in between. DNA for the CDR3: TGCAGCGTCAGACAGAAAGCCAAAAACATTCAGTACTTC. Encoded protein: CSVRQKAKNIQYF.

This clonotype was observed a few times. J is TRBJ2-5 and V is TRBV20-1; TRBD2 agrees at 8 bases. Losses at the gene ends were 5 bases for V and 4 bases for J; bases not matched to a gene: 6. The CDR3 totals 13 residues. The germline V gene encodes CDR1 DFQATT and CDR2 SNEGSKA (reference sequence). This CDR3 is CSAERGIGETQYF. CDR3 coding DNA: TGCAGTGCTGAGCGGGGGATTGGAGAGACCCAGTACTTC.

This rearrangement joins TRBV4-3 to TRBJ2-2; 7 bases fit TRBD2. The length of the CDR3 is 17 residues. CDR1 and CDR2 from the germline V gene are LGHNA and YSLEER. The V segment lost 0 bases and the J segment 1 base; nucleotides outside the gene matches: 5. The CDR3 loop is CASSQDSSGMNTGELFF. The CDR3 nucleotides are TGCGCCAGCAGCCAAGATTCCAGCGGGATGAACACCGGGGAGCTGTTTTTT.

The V call is TRBV6-2 or TRBV6-3, the J call TRBJ2-4; D not certain. The better agreement between TRBJ2-7 and the DNA end casts doubt on the J call. Germline V lookup: CDR1 MNHEY, CDR2 SVGEGT. The CDR3 has 12 residues. The CDR3 DNA reads as TGTGCCAGCAGTTATGCGCGGAACGAGCAGTACTTC. It encodes CASSYARNEQYF.